This is a list of T cell receptor beta chains from one sample in a study of T cell changes during pregnancy in multiple sclerosis. Only in-frame clones appear in the TCRdb table, and some are missing; sequencing was by immunoSEQ multiplex PCR. The data hold just under 40,000 clones, with 90% observed a single time. Sequenced material: CD4+ T cells from peripheral blood mononuclear cells, taken in the first trimester of pregnancy. Every receptor here comes from a female donor in good health, enrolled as a control in a pregnancy study. CDR3s include the opening cysteine and the closing phenylalanine or tryptophan. A D gene is named only where the DNA matches it firmly. Size is omitted from some rows. Given values are once, few, many or a class for expanded clones.

.,TRBV5-8,TRBJ1-1,.,CASSSTGGRTEAFF,TGTGCCAGCAGCTCCACTGGGGGGAGGACTGAAGCTTTCTTT
.,TRBV4-3,TRBJ2-2,.,CASSQGLPQGPGELFF,TGCGCCAGCAGCCAAGGGCTCCCACAGGGACCCGGGGAGCTGTTTTTT
.,TRBV7-2,TRBJ2-2,.,CASSGAGTKYTGELFF,TGTGCCAGCAGCGGGGCCGGGACAAAATACACCGGGGAGCTGTTTTTT
.,TRBV15,TRBJ2-1,.,CATSKGGLWLAEAEQFF,TGTGCCACCAGCAAGGGGGGTCTCTGGCTAGCGGAAGCTGAGCAGTTCTTC
.,TRBV10-1,TRBJ1-2,few,CASSNRSLNYGYTF,TGCGCCAGCAGTAATCGTTCCCTTAACTATGGCTACACCTTC
TRBD2,TRBV6-1,TRBJ2-2,.,CASSAVLAGGDTGELFF,TGTGCCAGCAGTGCCGTCCTAGCGGGGGGGGATACCGGGGAGCTGTTTTTT
.,TRBV28,TRBJ1-4,.,CASSSPSKRETLFF,TGTGCCAGCAGTTCCCCATCGAAGAGGGAGACACTGTTTTTT
.,TRBV7-2,TRBJ1-2,.,CASSLVGGARGYTF,TGTGCCAGCAGCTTAGTAGGGGGGGCGCGTGGCTACACCTTC
.,TRBV4-3,TRBJ2-7,.,CASSSHPGAYEQYF,TGCGCCAGCAGCTCTCACCCGGGGGCCTACGAGCAGTACTTC
TRBD1,TRBV7-3,TRBJ2-3,.,CASSLTDRATDTQYF,TGTGCCAGCAGCTTAACCGACAGGGCCACAGATACGCAGTATTTT
.,TRBV9,TRBJ2-5,.,CASTRGLRGEGETQYF,TGTGCCAGCACCAGAGGTCTCAGGGGCGAAGGAGAGACCCAGTACTTC
.,TRBV5-1,TRBJ2-7,.,CASSLEGLSSYEQYF,TGCGCCAGCAGCTTAGAGGGATTGTCCTCCTACGAGCAGTACTTC
.,TRBV7-9,TRBJ2-7,.,CASSLVLAGGDEQYF,TGTGCCAGCAGCTTAGTCCTGGCCGGCGGGGACGAGCAGTACTTC
TRBD1,TRBV7-2,TRBJ2-2,.,CASRPQGSGELFF,TGTGCCAGCAGACCACAGGGGAGCGGGGAGCTGTTTTTT
.,TRBV15,TRBJ1-2,.,CATSSMTANYGYTF,TGTGCCACCAGCAGTATGACAGCTAACTATGGCTACACCTTC
TRBD2,TRBV5-8,TRBJ2-5,.,CASSFGNIAGQETQYF,TGTGCCAGCAGCTTCGGGAATATAGCGGGGCAAGAGACCCAGTACTTC
.,TRBV19,TRBJ2-5,.,CASNPSLGDSQYF,TGTGCCAGTAATCCTTCTTTGGGGGACTCCCAGTACTTC
.,TRBV19,TRBJ1-5,.,CASSRGGGVNQPQHF,TGTGCCAGTAGTAGAGGTGGAGGAGTTAATCAGCCCCAGCATTTT
.,TRBV30,TRBJ2-2,.,CAWMELLRDTGELFF,TGTGCCTGGATGGAATTGCTCCGGGACACCGGGGAGCTGTTTTTT
TRBD1,TRBV5-4,TRBJ2-2,.,CASSPRQGPNTGELFF,TGTGCCAGCAGCCCCCGACAGGGACCGAACACCGGGGAGCTGTTTTTT
.,TRBV7-9,TRBJ1-3,.,CASSFGAGGATSGNTIYF,TGTGCCAGCAGCTTCGGGGCGGGGGGGGCGACCTCTGGAAACACCATATATTTT
.,TRBV5-1,TRBJ1-4,.,CASSLNQQGAVEKLFF,TGCGCCAGCAGCCTCAACCAACAGGGTGCTGTTGAAAAACTGTTTTTT
.,TRBV2,TRBJ2-3,.,CASSEVEGGGTDTQYF,TGTGCCAGCAGTGAAGTTGAGGGGGGGGGCACAGATACGCAGTATTTT
TRBD1,TRBV6-5,TRBJ2-7,.,CASSYKDRFAYEQYF,TGTGCCAGCAGTTACAAGGACAGGTTTGCCTACGAGCAGTACTTC
.,TRBV2,TRBJ1-1,.,CASSDDRGYTEAFF,TGTGCCAGCAGTGACGATAGGGGTTACACTGAAGCTTTCTTT
TRBD2,TRBV4-1,TRBJ2-2,.,CASSQDGRAGELFF,TGCGCCAGCAGCCAAGATGGGAGGGCGGGGGAGCTGTTTTTT
.,TRBV7-6,TRBJ1-1,.,CASSLVEGTEAFF,TGTGCCAGCAGCTTAGTCGAGGGCACTGAAGCTTTCTTT
.,TRBV7-2,TRBJ2-3,.,CASSLSGFPTDTQYF,TGTGCCAGCAGCTTATCAGGATTTCCCACAGATACGCAGTATTTT
TRBD1,TRBV7-8,TRBJ2-1,.,CASTDRQGYYNEQFF,TGTGCCAGCACCGACCGACAGGGTTACTACAATGAGCAGTTCTTC
.,TRBV5-4,TRBJ1-6,.,CASSPGPGDSPLHF,TGTGCCAGCAGCCCCGGACCGGGAGATTCACCCCTCCACTTT
.,TRBV4-2,TRBJ1-4,.,CASSQGTGLGEEKLFF,TGTGCCAGCAGCCAAGGAACAGGGTTGGGGGAGGAAAAACTGTTTTTT
.,TRBV10-3,TRBJ1-1,.,CAPSQGDTEAFF,TGTGCCCCTTCCCAAGGGGACACTGAAGCTTTCTTT
TRBD1,TRBV18,TRBJ2-6,.,CASSGTGGSGANVLTF,TGTGCCAGCTCAGGGACAGGGGGCTCTGGGGCCAACGTCCTGACTTTC
TRBD2,TRBV18,TRBJ2-3,.,CASSPPGLAGANTQYF,TGTGCCAGCTCACCACCGGGACTAGCGGGGGCCAATACGCAGTATTTT
.,TRBV2,TRBJ1-6,.,CASSDSPGPSPLHF,TGTGCCAGCAGTGACAGTCCAGGCCCCTCACCCCTCCACTTT
.,TRBV5-6,TRBJ2-3,.,CASSLEGTDTQYF,TGTGCCAGCAGCTTGGAGGGGACAGATACGCAGTATTTT
TRBD2,TRBV9,TRBJ2-3,.,CASSARTSGGGTDTQYF,TGTGCCAGCAGCGCACGGACTAGCGGGGGAGGCACAGATACGCAGTATTTT
.,TRBV27,TRBJ1-5,.,CASSPFGQPQHF,TGTGCCAGCAGTCCGTTCGGTCAGCCCCAGCATTTT
.,TRBV5-1,TRBJ1-2,.,CASSGQSNYGYTF,TGCGCCAGCAGCGGGCAGTCTAACTATGGCTACACCTTC
TRBD1,TRBV15,TRBJ1-2,.,CATSSHRGIYGYTF,TGTGCCACCAGCAGCCACAGGGGTATCTATGGCTACACCTTC
.,TRBV29-1,TRBJ1-3,.,CSAVRTIYF,TGCAGCGCCGTCAGAACCATATATTTT